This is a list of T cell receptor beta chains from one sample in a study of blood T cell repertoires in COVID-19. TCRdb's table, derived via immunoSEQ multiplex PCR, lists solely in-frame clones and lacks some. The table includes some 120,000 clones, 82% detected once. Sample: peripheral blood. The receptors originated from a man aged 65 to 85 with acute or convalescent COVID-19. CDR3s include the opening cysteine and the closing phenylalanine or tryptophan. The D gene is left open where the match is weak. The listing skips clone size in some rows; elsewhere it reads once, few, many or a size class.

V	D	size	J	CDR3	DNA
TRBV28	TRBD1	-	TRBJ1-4	CASSGTGLNEKLFF	TGTGCCAGCAGTGGGACAGGACTTAATGAAAAACTGTTTTTT
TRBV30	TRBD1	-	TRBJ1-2	CAWSVLETGGDYGYTF	TGTGCCTGGAGTGTACTGGAGACAGGGGGTGACTATGGCTACACCTTC
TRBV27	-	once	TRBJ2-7	CASSLLQGSYEQYF	TGTGCCAGCAGTTTGCTTCAGGGGTCCTACGAGCAGTACTTC
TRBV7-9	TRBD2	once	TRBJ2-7	CASSGLLDTGLAGYEQYF	TGTGCCAGCAGTGGACTTTTGGATACGGGACTAGCGGGATACGAGCAGTACTTC
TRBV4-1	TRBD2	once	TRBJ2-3	CASSQDSGTQLDTQYF	TGCGCCAGCAGCCAAGATAGCGGGACCCAGCTCGATACGCAGTATTTT
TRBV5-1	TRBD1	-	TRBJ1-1	CASSSGTVMNTEAFF	TGCGCCAGCAGCTCAGGGACAGTGATGAACACTGAAGCTTTCTTT
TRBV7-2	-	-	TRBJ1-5	CASSPFASNQPQHF	TGTGCCAGCAGCCCTTTTGCGAGCAATCAGCCCCAGCATTTT
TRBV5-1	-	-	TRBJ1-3	CASSLDLGNTIYF	TGCGCCAGCAGCTTGGATCTCGGAAACACCATATATTTT
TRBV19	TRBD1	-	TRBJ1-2	CASSEQGDLYGYTF	TGTGCCAGTAGCGAACAGGGGGACCTCTATGGCTACACCTTC
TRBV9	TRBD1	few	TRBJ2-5	CASSTGTAQETQYF	TGTGCCAGCAGCACCGGGACAGCACAAGAGACCCAGTACTTC
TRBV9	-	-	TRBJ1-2	CASSPGVGGSARYGYTF	TGTGCCAGCAGCCCCGGAGTAGGAGGGTCAGCTCGGTATGGCTACACCTTC
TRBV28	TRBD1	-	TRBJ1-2	CASSGTGRTYGYTF	TGTGCCAGCAGTGGGACAGGGAGGACCTATGGCTACACCTTC
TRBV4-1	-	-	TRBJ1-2	CASSQGPQVNYGYTF	TGCGCCAGCAGCCAAGGTCCACAGGTTAACTATGGCTACACCTTC
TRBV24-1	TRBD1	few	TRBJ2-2	CATSTGGGHGELFF	TGTGCCACCAGTACAGGGGGAGGTCACGGGGAGCTGTTTTTT
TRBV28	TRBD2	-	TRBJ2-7	CASERLAGVTGQYF	TGTGCCAGCGAACGACTAGCGGGAGTAACTGGGCAGTACTTC
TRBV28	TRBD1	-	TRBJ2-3	CASSYPSRGTHTQYF	TGTGCCAGCAGTTACCCTAGCAGGGGGACGCATACGCAGTATTTT
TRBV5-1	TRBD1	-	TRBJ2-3	CASSRKTGGEGTDTQYF	TGCGCCAGCAGCCGGAAAACAGGGGGCGAGGGCACAGATACGCAGTATTTT